This TCR beta chain was recovered during a study of technical replicates of blood from four donors. Assay used: immunoSEQ multiplex PCR; TCRdb lists only in-frame clones, some missing. The table includes about 93,000 clones, 95% detected once. The CDR3 has 16 residues. Germline V gene data show CDR1 as SGHRS and CDR2 as YFSETQ. J lost 4 bases, V lost 0 bases, and 8 bases had no gene match. The chain couples TRBV5-1 to TRBJ2-5; TRBD1 aligns across 8 bases. The sequencing sample was made of T cells isolated from PBMCs. The sequence was collected from a human donor in good health. CDR3 loop: CASSLELDRGRETQYF. The CDR3 nucleotides read TGCGCCAGCAGCTTGGAACTTGACAGGGGTAGAGAGACCCAGTACTTC.